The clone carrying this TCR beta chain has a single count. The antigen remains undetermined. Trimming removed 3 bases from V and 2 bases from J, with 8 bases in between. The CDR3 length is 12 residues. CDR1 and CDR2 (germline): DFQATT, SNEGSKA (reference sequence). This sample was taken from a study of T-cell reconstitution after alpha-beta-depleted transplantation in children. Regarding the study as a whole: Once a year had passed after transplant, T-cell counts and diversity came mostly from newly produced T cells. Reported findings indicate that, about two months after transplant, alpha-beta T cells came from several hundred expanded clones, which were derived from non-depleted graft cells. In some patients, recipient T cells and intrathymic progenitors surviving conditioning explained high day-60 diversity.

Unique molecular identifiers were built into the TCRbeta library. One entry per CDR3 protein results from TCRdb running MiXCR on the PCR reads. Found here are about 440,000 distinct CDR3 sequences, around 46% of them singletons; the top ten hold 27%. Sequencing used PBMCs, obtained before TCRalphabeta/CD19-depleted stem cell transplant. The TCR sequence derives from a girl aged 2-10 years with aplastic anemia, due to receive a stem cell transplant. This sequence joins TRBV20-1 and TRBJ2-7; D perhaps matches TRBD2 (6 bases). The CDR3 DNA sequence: TGCAGTGCTAGGCGGGGTCCCTACGAGCAGTACTTC. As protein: CSARRGPYEQYF.